Following are 24 T cell receptor beta chains from one sample sequenced in a study of CD8 T cells in Susac syndrome. Random hexamers were used to reverse transcribe the RNA input (about 0.45 to 1 ug). TCRdb called the immunoSEQ multiplex PCR reads again in MiXCR, with one record for every CDR3 protein. Seen here are a few hundred thousand distinct CDR3 sequences, roughly 96% observed once, and the top ten hold 0.08% to 0.095%. Material for sequencing was CD4+ T cells from PBMCs. The receptors derive from a human donor with multiple sclerosis.

The chain recombines TRBV30 with TRBJ2-2; no clear D. Germline lookup yields CDR1 GTSNPN and CDR2 SVGIG (reference sequence). The CDR3 runs to 16 residues. V lost 1 base, J lost 0 bases, and 12 bases lay in between. The DNA for the CDR3 is TGTGCCTGGAGTGCTACAAGTCCGTCGAACACCGGGGAGCTGTTTTTT. It codes for CAWSATSPSNTGELFF. The variable domain in full, with the rest retrieved from reference TRBV30 and TRBJ2-2, is SQTIHQWPATLVQPVGSPLSLECTVEGTSNPNLYWYRQAAGRGLQLLFYSVGIGQISSEVPQNLSASRPQDRQFILSSKKLLLSDSGFYLCAWSATSPSNTGELFFGEGSRLTVL.

The rearrangement joins TRBV15 to TRBJ2-4, with 9 bases lining up with TRBD1. Looked up from germline, CDR1 is LNHNV and CDR2 is YYDKDF (reference sequence). The CDR3 extends over 16 amino acids. Germline trimming cut 1 base from V and 3 bases from J; bases unmatched to any gene: 4. The CDR3 protein is CATSRGGQGGKNIQYF. In DNA, the CDR3 is TGTGCCACCAGCAGAGGGGGACAGGGCGGCAAAAACATTCAGTACTTC. The whole variable domain, filled in from reference TRBV15 and TRBJ2-4, reads DAMVIQNPRYQVTQFGKPVTLSCSQTLNHNVMYWYQQKSSQAPKLLFHYYDKDFNNEADTPDNFQSRRPNTSFCFLDIRSPGLGDTAMYLCATSRGGQGGKNIQYFGAGTRLSVL.

The gene calls are TRBV28 and TRBJ2-1; D is ambiguous. The CDR3 contains 17 residues. Between the trimmed V and J ends, which lost 4 bases and 3 bases, there was a span of 19 bases. CDR1 and CDR2 from the germline V gene are MDHEN and SYDVKM. CDR3: CASSSWGLRKVYNEQFF. The CDR3 DNA is TGTGCCAGCAGTTCCTGGGGATTGAGGAAAGTCTACAATGAGCAGTTCTTC.

The chain joins TRBV9 to TRBJ2-7; possible D gene TRBD1, 6 bases. V lost 1 base and J lost 7, with 9 bases in between. This CDR3 has 12 amino acids. From germline, CDR1 is SGDLS and CDR2 YYNGEE. The CDR3 sequence is CASSVQQGEQYF. The CDR3 nucleotides are TGTGCCAGCAGCGTACAACAGGGAGAGCAGTACTTC.

This clonotype was found once. The chain links TRBV4-1 to TRBJ2-1, with D maybe TRBD2 (5 bases). Germline assignment: CDR1 MGHRA and CDR2 YSYEKL. V shed 4 bases and J shed 9 bases, with 13 bases lying between them. This CDR3 comprises 13 residues. DNA for the CDR3: TGCGCCAGCAGCCCCACCCTGAGGGTTGAGCAGTTCTTC. Translated, it gives CASSPTLRVEQFF.

This chain connects TRBV6-5 to TRBJ1-2; D gene unclear. The V and J ends lost 2 bases and 8 bases respectively, with 12 bases between them. Germline V gene lookup returns CDR1 MNHEY and CDR2 SVGAGI. The CDR3 loop spans 13 amino acids. CDR3 region: CASSYGVVGGYTF. DNA of the CDR3: TGTGCCAGCAGTTACGGGGTGGTTGGGGGCTACACCTTC.

CDR3 DNA: TGTGCCACCTCTCGGGGGATCTCGTACAATGAGCAGTTCTTC. Translating it yields CATSRGISYNEQFF. The chain uses TRBV12-3 or TRBV12-4 and TRBJ2-1; TRBD2 might be the D (6 bases). V shed 10 bases and J shed 4 bases, with 17 bases lying between them. The CDR3 extends over 14 amino acids.

This chain joins TRBV27 and TRBJ2-1; D perhaps matches TRBD1 (6 bases). Trimming pared 2 bases from V and 0 bases from J, leaving 17 bases between. Germline V gene sequence: CDR1 MNHEY, CDR2 SMNVEV (reference sequence). This CDR3 spans 18 amino acids. In DNA form, the CDR3 reads TGTGCCAGCAGTTTACCCCCCCGAGGGGGAAGCTCCTACAATGAGCAGTTCTTC. It is translated as CASSLPPRGGSSYNEQFF.

V gene TRBV7-2 combines with J gene TRBJ2-1, with TRBD2 matching over 9 bases. With 1 base clipped from V and 14 bases from J, the junction kept 12 bases outside the gene matches. Germline CDR1 SGHTA, CDR2 FQGNSA. This CDR3 has 15 residues. This CDR3 reads CASSLDGASGVGKFF. The CDR3, as DNA: TGTGCCAGCAGCTTAGACGGGGCTAGCGGGGTTGGGAAGTTCTTC.

The V gene is TRBV29-1, the J gene TRBJ2-7, with 8 bases that match TRBD2. Germline lookup yields CDR1 SQVTM and CDR2 ANQGSEA. This CDR3 is 13 amino acids long. V lost 7 bases to trimming and J lost 5 bases; unmatched junction nucleotides: 10. CDR3 residues: CSADGRGSDEQYF. In DNA form, the CDR3 reads TGCAGCGCTGACGGGAGGGGATCGGACGAGCAGTACTTC.

The chain is built from TRBV2 and TRBJ2-2, with D perhaps matching TRBD1 or TRBD2 (5 bases each). This CDR3 region has 11 residues. V was shortened by 9 bases and J by 6 bases, with 8 bases between the two germline ends. Per the germline V gene, CDR1 is SNHLY and CDR2 is FYNNEI. The CDR3 sequence is CARRDPGELFF. DNA of the CDR3: TGTGCCAGGAGGGACCCCGGGGAGCTGTTTTTT.

This rearrangement joins TRBV2 to TRBJ2-7, with a tentative D call TRBD1 (5 bases). Germline V gives CDR1 SNHLY, CDR2 FYNNEI. The CDR3 is 12 residues long. The ends were cut back, 6 bases at V and 6 bases at J, with 12 bases in the middle. The CDR3 DNA reads TGTGCCAGCAGCAGGGATTTGGGCGAGCAGTACTTC. Protein sequence: CASSRDLGEQYF.

This chain joins TRBV9 and TRBJ2-1; 7 bases match TRBD2. The V segment lost 0 bases and the J segment 5 bases; nucleotides outside the gene matches: 2. The CDR3 length is 14 residues. Germline V gene sequence: CDR1 SGDLS, CDR2 YYNGEE. The CDR3 DNA is TGTGCCAGCAGCGTAGGGACTAGACACAATGAGCAGTTCTTC. Residues: CASSVGTRHNEQFF.

The chain joins TRBV20-1 to TRBJ1-3, with 10 bases fitting TRBD1. The CDR3 consists of 12 residues. Germline V CDR1 and CDR2: DFQATT, SNEGSKA (reference sequence). V lost 5 bases, J lost 8 bases, and 3 bases stayed unmatched. CDR3: CSARQGADTIYF. The CDR3 DNA reads TGCAGTGCTCGACAGGGGGCTGACACCATATATTTT.

CDR3 nucleotide sequence: TGTGCCAGCGGCCGGACCGGGACAGGGGTGGAGGGTGAGCAGTTCTTC. Translation gives CASGRTGTGVEGEQFF. V gene TRBV9 combines with J gene TRBJ2-1; TRBD1 aligns across 10 bases. The CDR3 spans 16 residues. J gave up 9 bases and V 7 bases, and 16 bases lay outside the gene matches. From germline, CDR1 is SGDLS and CDR2 YYNGEE.

The chain links TRBV2 to TRBJ2-7; TRBD1 agrees at 11 bases. There are 14 residues in the CDR3. Per germline, CDR1 SNHLY and CDR2 FYNNEI. V was clipped by 6 bases and J by 5 bases; unmatched bases: 6. The CDR3 DNA follows: TGTGCCAGCAGGAGTGGGGACAGGGGGAACGAGCAGTACTTC. Amino acid sequence: CASRSGDRGNEQYF.

The DNA for the CDR3 is TGCGCCAGCAGTCAATCGGAGGTGGGGGAGACCCAGTACTTC. Protein sequence: CASSQSEVGETQYF. This rearrangement joins TRBV23-1 to TRBJ2-5, with TRBD2 as a possible D gene (5 bases). TRBV23-1 is recorded as an ORF, its role being uncertain. The CDR3 runs to 14 residues. V dropped 0 bases and J dropped 5 bases, with 10 bases sitting between them.

The J gene is TRBJ2-1, the V gene TRBV7-3; D not certain. Germline CDR1 and CDR2: SGHTA and FQGTGA. Trimming removed 0 bases from V and 12 bases from J, with 15 bases in between. The CDR3 loop spans 14 amino acids. DNA of the CDR3: TGTGCCAGCAGCTTAACCGCGGACCCAGGTACGCAGTTCTTC. Translated, it gives CASSLTADPGTQFF.

The table lists this clonotype with a count of one. J is TRBJ2-1 and V is TRBV29-1; unclear D gene. The CDR3 covers 12 residues. In germline, CDR1 is SQVTM, CDR2 ANQGSEA. The V end was cut by 4 bases, the J end by 9 bases, with 13 bases between. The CDR3 spells CSVAVALGEQFF. CDR3 nucleotide sequence: TGCAGCGTTGCCGTGGCTTTGGGTGAGCAGTTCTTC.

In nucleotides, the CDR3 is TGTGCCTGGGGGGGCCACTCCTACGAGCAGTACTTC. The encoded protein is CAWGGHSYEQYF. V gene TRBV30 combines with J gene TRBJ2-7; TRBD1 might be the D (6 bases). CDR3 length: 12 residues. CDR1 and CDR2 (germline): GTSNPN, SVGIG (reference sequence). The germline V and J ends were trimmed by 5 bases and 0 bases, with 8 bases remaining between them.

The chain links TRBV7-2 to TRBJ2-7; possibly TRBD2 for D (6 bases). This CDR3 is 16 amino acids long. Germline V CDR1 and CDR2: SGHTA, FQGNSA. Deletions cut 1 base from V and 1 base from J, with 14 bases between. The CDR3 DNA is TGTGCCAGCAGCTTAGAATCGGGAGTTCGTTCCTACGAGCAGTACTTC. Its translation: CASSLESGVRSYEQYF.

CDR3 DNA sequence: TGCAGTGCTAAAAGGTTCGGGGACAGGGCCCACGAGCAGTACTTC. This translates into CSAKRFGDRAHEQYF. This chain connects TRBV20-1 to TRBJ2-7; 9 bases align to TRBD1. The length of the CDR3 is 15 residues. Germline lookup yields CDR1 DFQATT and CDR2 SNEGSKA (reference sequence). With V trimmed by 4 bases and J by 5 bases, 12 bases remained unmatched.

This clonotype was found once. The chain couples TRBV20-1 to TRBJ2-6, with 9 positions matching TRBD1. This CDR3 is built from 16 residues. Germline V gives CDR1 DFQATT, CDR2 SNEGSKA (reference sequence). After removal of 3 bases from V and 2 bases from J, the junction contained 5 bases not matched to a gene. For the CDR3, the DNA is TGCAGTGCTAGCCACAGGGGGCGGACTGGGGCCAACGTCCTGACTTTC. This encodes CSASHRGRTGANVLTF.

The CDR3 reads CASSLGPASRGYTF. The CDR3 nucleotides read TGTGCCAGCAGCTTGGGGCCAGCTTCACGTGGCTACACCTTC. The chain links TRBV5-6 to TRBJ1-2, with D unclear. The CDR3 is made up of 14 amino acids. Germline-derived CDR1 and CDR2 are SGHDT and YYEEEE. The germline V and J ends were trimmed by 0 bases and 7 bases, with 13 bases remaining between them. Full variable domain (outside the CDR3, taken from reference TRBV5-6 and TRBJ1-2): DAGVTQSPTHLIKTRGQQVTLRCSPKSGHDTVSWYQQALGQGPQFIFQYYEEEERQRGNFPDRFSGHQFPNYSSELNVNALLLGDSALYLCASSLGPASRGYTFGSGTRLTVV.